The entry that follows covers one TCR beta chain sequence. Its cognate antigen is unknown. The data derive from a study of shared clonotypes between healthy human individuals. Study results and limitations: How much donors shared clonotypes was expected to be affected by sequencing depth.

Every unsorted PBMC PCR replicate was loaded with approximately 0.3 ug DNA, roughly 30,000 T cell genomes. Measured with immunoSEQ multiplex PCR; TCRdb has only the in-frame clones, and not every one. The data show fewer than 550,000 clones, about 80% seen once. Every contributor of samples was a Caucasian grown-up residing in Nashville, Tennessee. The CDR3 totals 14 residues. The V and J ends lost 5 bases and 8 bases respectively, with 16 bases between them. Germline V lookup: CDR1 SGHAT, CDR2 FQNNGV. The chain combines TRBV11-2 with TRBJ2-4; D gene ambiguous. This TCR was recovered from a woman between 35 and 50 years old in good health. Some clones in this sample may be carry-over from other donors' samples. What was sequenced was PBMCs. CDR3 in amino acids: CASSLDPAVDIQYF. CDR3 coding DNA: TGTGCCAGCAGCCTGGACCCCGCCGTTGACATTCAGTACTTC.